This T cell receptor (beta chain) was sequenced in a study of shared clonotypes between healthy human individuals. The CDR3 is 14 residues long. With V trimmed by 4 bases and J by 8 bases, 10 bases remained unmatched. Germline assignment: CDR1 SGHDN and CDR2 FVKESK. CD45RO+ cells plus CCR7-negative CD45RA+ TemRA cells formed CD8 memory. The assay was immunoSEQ multiplex PCR, and TCRdb's table has in-frame clones only and misses some. The table includes around 690,000 clones, 90% detected once. Notes on this clone: Its antigen is undetermined.

Study results and limitations: Estimated richness values were generally larger in naive subsets than in memory subsets. It was observed that approximately 5% of naive CD4 clonotypes were shared across several donors.

The chain uses TRBV14 and TRBJ1-2; 7 bases are a match to TRBD1. This clonotype was obtained from a man aged 18 to 29 in good health. Some clones in this sample may be carry-over from other donors' samples. The specimen sequenced was memory CD8+ T cells from PBMCs. Subset of the sample: CD45RO+ cells pooled with CCR7-negative TemRA cells. This CDR3 reads CASSPRTGRVGYTF. CDR3 bases: TGTGCCAGCAGCCCGAGGACAGGCCGAGTCGGCTACACCTTC.